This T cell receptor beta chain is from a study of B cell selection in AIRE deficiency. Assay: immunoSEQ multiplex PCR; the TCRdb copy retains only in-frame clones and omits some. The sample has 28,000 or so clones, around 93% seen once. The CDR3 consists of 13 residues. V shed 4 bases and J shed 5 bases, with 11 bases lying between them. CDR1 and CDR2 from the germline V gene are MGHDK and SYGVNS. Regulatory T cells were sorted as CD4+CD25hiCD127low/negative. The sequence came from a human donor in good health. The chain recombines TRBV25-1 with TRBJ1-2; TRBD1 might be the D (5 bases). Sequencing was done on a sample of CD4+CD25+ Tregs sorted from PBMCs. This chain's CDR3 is CASSGSGRYGYTF. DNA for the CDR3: TGTGCCAGCAGTGGCTCAGGGAGGTATGGCTACACCTTC.